Presented here are 32 T cell receptor beta chains from one specimen sequenced in a study of T cells after yellow fever vaccination. MiXCR, run by TCRdb on the 5' RACE reads, gives a single entry per CDR3 protein. The table includes about 310,000 distinct CDR3 sequences, 3.6% detected once. Here the sequenced sample was PBMCs, taken on the day of the yellow fever booster vaccination. The receptors were gathered from a man aged 18 to 29 who received the YFV17D yellow fever vaccine.

This clonotype was seen a few times. The rearrangement links TRBV6-5 to TRBJ2-1; 7 nucleotides line up with TRBD1. After removal of 5 bases from V and 6 bases from J, the junction contained 10 bases not matched to a gene. The CDR3 is made up of 15 amino acids. Germline-derived CDR1 and CDR2 are MNHEY and SVGAGI. The CDR3, as DNA: TGTGCCAGCAGTAAAAAACAGGGGTCGGTCAATGAGCAGTTCTTC. Translating gives CASSKKQGSVNEQFF.

The V and J genes are TRBV18 and TRBJ1-4, with D unclear. The CDR3 length is 16 residues. Trimming left V 3 bases short and J 7 bases short, with 18 bases between. Germline V CDR1 and CDR2: KGHSH, LQKENI. Written as DNA, the CDR3 is TGTGCCAGCTCACCTCCTGCTGATAGGGTACCTGAAAAACTGTTTTTT. Protein: CASSPPADRVPEKLFF.

This clonotype came up many times. V and J are TRBV27 and TRBJ2-7, with TRBD2 identical over 8 bases. CDR3 size: 13 residues. Germline values: CDR1 MNHEY, CDR2 SMNVEV (reference sequence). The V and J ends lost 6 bases and 6 bases, in that order; junction bases with no gene match: 7. The CDR3 here is CASSPGLGGEQYF. As DNA, the CDR3 is TGTGCCAGCAGCCCGGGACTAGGGGGCGAGCAGTACTTC.

This clonotype showed up many times. DNA for the CDR3: TGCAGTGCTTTCCCGAGGGGTTACGAGCAGTACTTC. Translating gives CSAFPRGYEQYF. The chain joins TRBV20-1 to TRBJ2-7; the D gene could be TRBD1 or TRBD2 (5 bases each). Germline CDR1 is DFQATT and CDR2 is SNEGSKA (reference sequence). V shed 5 bases and J shed 4 bases, with 12 bases lying between them. This CDR3 is built from 12 residues.

This clonotype has only a few counts. V gene TRBV10-3 combines with J gene TRBJ1-1, with D hard to call. Trimming left V 10 bases short and J 1 base short, with 10 bases between. CDR1 is ENHRY and CDR2 is SYGVKD in the germline V gene. The CDR3 sequence is 12 residues long. This CDR3 is CATKDQNTEAFF. CDR3 coding DNA: TGTGCCACAAAAGACCAGAACACTGAAGCTTTCTTT.

CDR3 protein: CASSERDNVLTF. DNA of the CDR3: TGTGCCAGCAGTGAAAGGGACAACGTCCTGACTTTC. This chain uses TRBV2 with TRBJ2-6; D call uncertain. The V end lost 2 bases, the J end lost 9 bases, and 5 bases lay between the germline ends. The CDR3 is 12 residues long. Germline CDR1 reads SNHLY; CDR2 reads FYNNEI.

This clonotype was observed at least ten times. The chain recombines TRBV11-2 with TRBJ2-3; a weak D match, TRBD2 (6 bases). The V gene's germline CDR1 is SGHAT and CDR2 FQNNGV. V was cut by 3 bases and J by 4 bases, with 8 bases left in between. This CDR3 is 13 amino acids long. The CDR3 DNA sequence: TGTGCCAGCAGCTTCACGGGGGCAGATACGCAGTATTTT. Amino acid sequence: CASSFTGADTQYF.

This clonotype was detected ten times or more. The chain recombines TRBV7-2 with TRBJ2-3; D tentatively fits TRBD1 or TRBD2 (5 bases each). With 5 bases removed from V and 6 bases from J, the gap between germline ends came to 15 bases. There are 14 residues in the CDR3. The germline CDR1 and CDR2 sequences are SGHTA and FQGNSA. The chain's CDR3 is CASSPGTSGDTQYF. The CDR3 DNA is TGTGCCAGCAGCCCCGGGACCTCTGGCGATACGCAGTATTTT.

This clonotype was detected ten times or more. The V and J genes are TRBV9 and TRBJ2-2; 9 bases align to TRBD2. Germline V gives CDR1 SGDLS, CDR2 YYNGEE. The CDR3 has 20 residues. V shed 0 bases and J 0 bases; nucleotides not matched to a gene: 12. The CDR3 loop is CASSVEASGVTPPNTGELFF. The CDR3, as DNA: TGTGCCAGCAGCGTAGAGGCTAGCGGGGTGACACCCCCGAACACCGGGGAGCTGTTTTTT.

This clonotype was detected a few times. The chain carries TRBV14 and TRBJ1-6; no clear D gene. The CDR3 is 13 amino acids. Trimming left V 4 bases short and J 10 bases short, with 11 bases between. Germline V gives CDR1 SGHDN, CDR2 FVKESK. For the CDR3, the DNA is TGTGCCAGCAGCCTAGGACGGATATCACCCCTCCACTTT. This codes for CASSLGRISPLHF. Drawing the rest from reference TRBV14 and TRBJ1-6, the complete variable domain is EAGVTQFPSHSVIEKGQTVTLRCDPISGHDNLYWYRRVMGKEIKFLLHFVKESKQDESGMPNNRFLAERTGGTYSTLKVQPAELEDSGVYFCASSLGRISPLHFGNGTRLTVT.

In its sample, this clonotype was seen many times. The chain employs TRBV10-3 and TRBJ2-2, with a possible D match to TRBD2 (6 bases). CDR1 is ENHRY and CDR2 is SYGVKD in the germline V gene. Trimming removed 6 bases at V and 5 bases at J, with 28 bases between. This CDR3 contains 19 residues. The CDR3 spells CAISQVGGGTNSGTGELFF. The DNA of the CDR3 is TGTGCCATCAGCCAAGTTGGTGGGGGGACGAACTCGGGGACCGGGGAGCTGTTTTTT.

This sequence joins TRBV12-3 or TRBV12-4 and TRBJ2-3; TRBD2 agrees at 13 bases. V dropped 3 bases and J dropped 4; count of bases not matched to a gene: 10. CDR3 size: 18 residues. The CDR3 DNA sequence: TGTGCCAGCAGTTTTAGGAGGACTAGCGGGGGTAGTTCAGATACGCAGTATTTT. Protein: CASSFRRTSGGSSDTQYF.

This rearrangement joins TRBV5-1 to TRBJ1-1; D remains ambiguous. V was trimmed by 0 bases and J by 3 bases, leaving 9 bases between them. Germline V CDR1 and CDR2: SGHRS, YFSETQ. The CDR3 extends over 14 amino acids. The DNA for the CDR3 is TGCGCCAGCAGCTTGGGTAGGAGTTACACTGAAGCTTTCTTT. It is translated as CASSLGRSYTEAFF.

The chain is built from TRBV7-9 and TRBJ2-7, with 7 positions matching TRBD1. J was trimmed by 0 bases and V by 4 bases; bases with no gene match: 6. Germline V gene sequence: CDR1 SEHNR, CDR2 FQNEAQ (reference sequence). The CDR3 is 15 amino acids. The CDR3 DNA is TGTGCCAGCAGCTACGGACAGGCGAGCTCCTACGAGCAGTACGTC. The encoded protein is CASSYGQASSYEQYV.

V gene TRBV15 combines with J gene TRBJ2-1; tentatively, D is TRBD2 (6 bases). V lost 5 bases and J 10 bases, leaving 18 bases between the germline ends. Germline loops: CDR1 LNHNV, CDR2 YYDKDF (reference sequence). CDR3 length equals 14 residues. The CDR3 coding sequence is TGTGCCACCAGCGCGGCTGGGGGACTGGGGGAGCAGTTCTTC. Translating gives CATSAAGGLGEQFF. The variable domain in full, with the rest retrieved from reference TRBV15 and TRBJ2-1, is DAMVIQNPRYQVTQFGKPVTLSCSQTLNHNVMYWYQQKSSQAPKLLFHYYDKDFNNEADTPDNFQSRRPNTSFCFLDIRSPGLGDTAMYLCATSAAGGLGEQFFGPGTRLTVL.

The chain links TRBV7-9 to TRBJ1-1; no reliable D call. The CDR3 has 14 amino acids. Germline CDR1 and CDR2: SEHNR and FQNEAQ (reference sequence). The V and J ends lost 3 bases and 4 bases respectively, with 12 bases between them. This chain's CDR3 is CASSFTAVGTEAFF. CDR3 bases: TGTGCCAGCAGCTTTACAGCAGTAGGCACTGAAGCTTTCTTT.

The chain carries TRBV14 and TRBJ1-1; maybe TRBD1 (6 bases). The germline CDR1 and CDR2 sequences are SGHDN and FVKESK. Trimming pared 2 bases from V and 5 bases from J, leaving 21 bases between. The CDR3 runs to 17 residues. CDR3 sequence: CASSQIGGRTWTTEAFF. CDR3 in DNA: TGTGCCAGCAGCCAAATAGGGGGTCGCACCTGGACGACTGAAGCTTTCTTT.

CDR3 DNA sequence: TGTGCCAGCAGCGCCTTGCACAATGAGCAGTTCTTC. Its protein is CASSALHNEQFF. The chain combines TRBV7-9 with TRBJ2-1; D gene ambiguous. The CDR3 totals 12 residues. Germline loops: CDR1 SEHNR, CDR2 FQNEAQ (reference sequence). Trimming left V 5 bases short and J 5 bases short, with 7 bases between. The full variable domain, completed using reference TRBV7-9 and TRBJ2-1, is DTGVSQNPRHKITKRGQNVTFRCDPISEHNRLYWYRQTLGQGPEFLTYFQNEAQLEKSRLLSDRFSAERPKGSFSTLEIQRTEQGDSAMYLCASSALHNEQFFGPGTRLTVL.

This clonotype turned up a few times. This chain joins TRBV29-1 and TRBJ2-3; 8 nucleotides agree with TRBD1. Germline V CDR1 and CDR2: SQVTM, ANQGSEA. This CDR3 contains 15 residues. Trimming cost V 2 bases and J 5 bases; bases outside gene matches: 9. The chain's CDR3 is CSVEYRTGLIDTQYF. In DNA, the CDR3 is TGCAGCGTTGAATACCGGACAGGGTTGATAGATACGCAGTATTTT.

The rearrangement joins TRBV3-1 to TRBJ2-5, with TRBD2 identical over 8 bases. The ends lost 5 bases at V and 5 bases at J; junction bases unmatched: 10. Germline assignment: CDR1 LGHDT and CDR2 YNNKEL (reference sequence). CDR3 length: 15 residues. CDR3 in DNA: TGTGCCAGCAGCTACCCTCCGACTAGCGCTGAGACCCAGTACTTC. Encoded protein: CASSYPPTSAETQYF.

V and J are TRBV7-2 and TRBJ1-5, with D hard to call. There are 12 residues in the CDR3. Trimming pared 5 bases from V and 5 bases from J, leaving 7 bases between. The germline V gene has CDR1 SGHTA and CDR2 FQGNSA. The CDR3 DNA is TGTGCCAGCAGCCTGGATGATCAGCCCCAGCATTTT. Translating it yields CASSLDDQPQHF.

In this sample, this clonotype turned up many times. V usage is TRBV6-2 or TRBV6-3 and J usage is TRBJ2-2; possible D gene TRBD2, 7 bases. Germline values: CDR1 MNHEY, CDR2 SVGEGT. V lost 2 bases, J lost 5 bases, and 12 bases lay in between. The CDR3 extends over 15 amino acids. CDR3 in DNA: TGTGCCAGCAGTTACGGAGGGGGGGCGACCGGGGAGCTGTTTTTT. Protein sequence: CASSYGGGATGELFF.

This clonotype was seen ten or more times. V is TRBV5-1 and J is TRBJ1-1, with a weak D call TRBD1 (5 bases). Trimming left V 4 bases short and J 7 bases short, with 11 bases between. The CDR3 extends over 12 amino acids. Germline CDR1 reads SGHRS; CDR2 reads YFSETQ. CDR3 nucleotide sequence: TGCGCCAGCAGCAAAGACAGCTATGAAGCTTTCTTT. Protein product: CASSKDSYEAFF.

The gene calls are TRBV29-1 and TRBJ2-3; D gene unclear. Per the germline V gene, CDR1 is SQVTM and CDR2 is ANQGSEA. This CDR3 region has 11 residues. V lost 4 bases and J 3 bases, leaving 5 bases between the germline ends. The CDR3 protein is CSVVWTDTQYF. For the CDR3, the DNA is TGCAGCGTTGTGTGGACAGATACGCAGTATTTT.

The chain has TRBV6-2 or TRBV6-3 and TRBJ2-3; perhaps TRBD2 as D (5 bases). This CDR3 contains 15 residues. Germline V CDR1 and CDR2: MNHEY, SVGEGT. Trimming removed 2 bases at V and 3 bases at J, with 12 bases between. The CDR3 spells CASSYRASPTDTQYF. The CDR3 DNA reads TGTGCCAGCAGTTACCGTGCTAGCCCTACAGATACGCAGTATTTT.

This clonotype was detected many times. The CDR3 loop is CASSLVSGWSYGYTF. The CDR3 DNA sequence: TGTGCCAGCAGCTTAGTTTCTGGGTGGTCCTATGGCTACACCTTC. This rearrangement joins TRBV11-2 to TRBJ1-2; D gene uncertain. The germline V and J ends were trimmed by 1 base and 4 bases, with 13 bases remaining between them. The CDR3 loop spans 15 amino acids. Per germline, CDR1 SGHAT and CDR2 FQNNGV.

This clonotype was seen repeatedly, ten times or more. The rearrangement links TRBV5-6 to TRBJ2-3; D tentatively fits TRBD1 or TRBD2 (5 bases each). Trimming took off 8 bases at V and 0 bases at J, with 16 bases between the two ends. The germline gives CDR1 SGHDT, CDR2 YYEEEE. This CDR3 is built from 15 residues. The CDR3 reads CARVVGTPSTDTQYF. In nucleotides, the CDR3 is TGTGCCAGAGTCGTCGGGACCCCAAGCACAGATACGCAGTATTTT.

This rearrangement joins TRBV12-3 or TRBV12-4 to TRBJ1-2, with a tentative D call TRBD1 (5 bases). Trimming cost V 4 bases and J 7 bases, with 10 bases left between them. The CDR3 is 12 amino acids. The CDR3 DNA reads TGTGCCAGCAGTTCAAGGGGATTTGGCTACACCTTC. This encodes CASSSRGFGYTF.

The rearrangement links TRBV20-1 to TRBJ1-2; tentatively, D is TRBD1 (6 bases). V lost 5 bases and J lost 4, with 17 bases in between. The germline V gene has CDR1 DFQATT and CDR2 SNEGSKA (reference sequence). The CDR3 sequence is 14 residues long. CDR3 DNA sequence: TGCAGTGCTTACCCCAGCCCGGACAGCTATGGCTACACCTTC. Residues: CSAYPSPDSYGYTF.

J is TRBJ1-2 and V is TRBV9; possible D gene TRBD1, 5 bases. Trimming stripped 3 bases from V and 5 bases from J, with 8 bases between. The CDR3 spans 12 residues. Germline V gene lookup returns CDR1 SGDLS and CDR2 YYNGEE. The CDR3 reads CASSGDVYGYTF. In nucleotides, the CDR3 is TGTGCCAGCAGCGGGGACGTTTATGGCTACACCTTC.

This clonotype was recorded at least ten times. The chain carries TRBV7-8 and TRBJ2-7; 11 bases are shared with TRBD2. The CDR3 contains 15 residues. Looked up from germline, CDR1 is SGHVS and CDR2 is FQNEAQ. The V gene end was trimmed by 2 bases and the J gene end by 4 bases; junction bases not matched to a gene: 4. Written as DNA, the CDR3 is TGTGCCAGCAGCTTAATGACTAGCGGGGCGTACGAGCAGTACTTC. The encoded protein is CASSLMTSGAYEQYF.

The chain employs TRBV29-1 and TRBJ2-7; 8 nucleotides line up with TRBD1. Germline V gene lookup returns CDR1 SQVTM and CDR2 ANQGSEA. Trimming took 7 bases from V and 3 from J; bases not matched to a gene: 11. This CDR3 has 14 residues. The CDR3 here is CSASGQGSRYEQYF. DNA for the CDR3: TGCAGCGCTTCTGGACAGGGATCTCGCTACGAGCAGTACTTC.